This is a list of T cell receptor beta chains from one sample in a study of T cells in Graves' hyperthyroidism and ophthalmopathy. TCRdb re-derived calls from the multiplex PCR reads in MiXCR, one entry per CDR3 protein. This table holds fewer than 500,000 distinct CDR3 sequences, roughly 14% found once. The specimen was blood. The source of these receptors is a man aged 25 to 45 with Graves' hyperthyroidism that later progressed to Graves' ophthalmopathy. CDR3s include the opening cysteine and the closing phenylalanine or tryptophan. Not all rows give a size; the values are once, few, many and, for expanded clones, a class.

- | TRBJ1-2 | 15 | TRBV12-5 | CASGSDSFLNYGYTF
many | TRBJ1-2 | 15 | TRBV2 | CASSERDRVNYGYTF
- | TRBJ2-7 | 14 | TRBV9 | CASSLRGAHYEQYF
once | TRBJ1-1 | 14 | TRBV5-1 | CASRRASGSGEAFF
many | TRBJ1-2 | 13 | TRBV7-9 | CASSKDIGYGYTF
few | TRBJ1-5 | 13 | TRBV19 | CASSAESNQPQHF
many | TRBJ2-5 | 13 | TRBV30 | CAWSRDSAETQYF
many | TRBJ2-2 | 14 | TRBV12-3/TRBV12-4 | CASSFGGHTGELFF
many | TRBJ2-7 | 12 | TRBV28 | CASSPPGYEQYF
many | TRBJ1-2 | 14 | TRBV2 | CASTPTVPNFGYTF
many | TRBJ1-2 | 13 | TRBV10-3 | CAISEGVNYGYTF
- | TRBJ2-7 | 12 | TRBV29-1 | CSAEGDSYEQYF
few | TRBJ2-1 | 10 | TRBV29-1 | CSVGGYEQFF
many | TRBJ2-3 | 16 | TRBV28 | CASSLLAGGGTDTQYF
many | TRBJ1-1 | 18 | TRBV28 | CASSWMLRSDRENTEAFF
- | TRBJ1-1 | 14 | TRBV13 | CASSFDREDTEAFF
many | TRBJ1-1 | 13 | TRBV20-1 | CSARGTVNTEAFF
many | TRBJ1-1 | 15 | TRBV2 | CASTWTPSGVTEAFF
- | TRBJ1-5 | 15 | TRBV15 | CATSREEGRGQPQHF
few | TRBJ2-7 | 12 | TRBV29-1 | CSVDAGGYEQYF
many | TRBJ1-1 | 14 | TRBV3-1 | CASSPQGLITEAFF
many | TRBJ1-2 | 17 | TRBV7-9 | CASSFRPGGDDNYGYTF
many | TRBJ2-7 | 16 | TRBV11-2 | CASSFRLGGITYEQYF
many | TRBJ1-2 | 13 | TRBV11-2 | CASSSRQGKGYTF
few | TRBJ2-7 | 13 | TRBV5-1 | CASSPGSRYEQYF
many | TRBJ2-3 | 18 | TRBV27 | CASSTHHRDRGWTDTQYF
many | TRBJ1-1 | 15 | TRBV11-2 | CASSLRMQSNTEAFF
many | TRBJ1-1 | 15 | TRBV6-5 | CASSYSSTANTEAFF
many | TRBJ2-5 | 12 | TRBV6-1 | CASGNGPETQYF
- | TRBJ1-4 | 15 | TRBV3-1 | CASSQVSRGNEKLFF
few | TRBJ1-2 | 14 | TRBV27 | CASSPGGLFYGYTF
once | TRBJ2-7 | 12 | TRBV20-1 | CSANSEGYEQYF
many | TRBJ1-5 | 14 | TRBV7-6 | CASSFGERNQPQHF
many | TRBJ1-2 | 13 | TRBV2 | CASSEPGGYGYTF
many | TRBJ1-1 | 15 | TRBV11-3 | CASSLDDRLNTEAFF
- | TRBJ2-5 | 13 | TRBV6-1 | CAIDQGREETQYF
many | TRBJ1-4 | 13 | TRBV20-1 | CSAEQGGGEKLFF
many | TRBJ1-4 | 15 | TRBV3-1 | CASSLGAITNEKLFF
- | TRBJ2-7 | 12 | TRBV28 | CASIKGGYEQYF
- | TRBJ1-1 | 14 | TRBV19 | CASLKDRGRTEAFF
- | TRBJ2-7 | 17 | TRBV2 | CASRAGTGGSDTYEQYF
- | TRBJ2-5 | 14 | TRBV20-1 | CSASGGALRETQYF
few | TRBJ1-1 | 10 | TRBV29-1 | CSVNRGGAFF
many | TRBJ2-3 | 16 | TRBV28 | CASSPNVGRGLDTQYF
many | TRBJ2-3 | 15 | TRBV28 | CASSFERTYPDTQYF
few | TRBJ1-6 | 15 | TRBV7-9 | CASSFKGVINSPLHF
few | TRBJ2-2 | 14 | TRBV4-1 | CASSPRQDPGELFF
few | TRBJ1-6 | 17 | TRBV20-1 | CSATRTGYSIIGSPLHF
- | TRBJ2-2 | 15 | TRBV30 | CAWGSLRGNTGELFF
- | TRBJ2-3 | 16 | TRBV12-3/TRBV12-4 | CASSFSQGGRTDTQYF
many | TRBJ2-5 | 13 | TRBV30 | CAWGKQPQETQYF
many | TRBJ1-4 | 15 | TRBV12-3/TRBV12-4 | CASSLESLEGEKLFF
many | TRBJ2-7 | 16 | TRBV28 | CASSLWRTGGSYEQYF
many | TRBJ1-2 | 15 | TRBV7-8 | CASSQGGPGRYGYTF